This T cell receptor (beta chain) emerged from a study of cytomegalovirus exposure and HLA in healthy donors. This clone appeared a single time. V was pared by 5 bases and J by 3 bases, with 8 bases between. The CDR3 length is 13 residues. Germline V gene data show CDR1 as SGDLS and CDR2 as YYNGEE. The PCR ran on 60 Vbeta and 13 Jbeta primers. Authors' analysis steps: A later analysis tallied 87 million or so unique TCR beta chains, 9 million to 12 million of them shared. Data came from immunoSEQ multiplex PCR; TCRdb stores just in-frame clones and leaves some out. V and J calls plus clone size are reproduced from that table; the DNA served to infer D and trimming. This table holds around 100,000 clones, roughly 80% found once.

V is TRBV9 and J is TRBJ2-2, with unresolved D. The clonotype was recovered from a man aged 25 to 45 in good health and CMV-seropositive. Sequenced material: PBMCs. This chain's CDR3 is CASSHGYTGELFF. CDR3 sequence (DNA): TGTGCCAGCAGTCACGGGTACACCGGGGAGCTGTTTTTT.